This T cell receptor (beta chain) originates from a study of blood T cell repertoires in COVID-19. Study overall: From the United States, Italy and Spain came samples of acute and convalescent COVID-19. The cDNA or gDNA used as material had been derived from T cells, B-cell-depleted T cells, or PBMCs.

Germline loops: CDR1 SGHTS, CDR2 YDEGEE. The length of the CDR3 is 13 residues. The V end was cut by 1 base, the J end by 3 bases, with 5 bases between. This clone came up a few times. Sequencing was performed with immunoSEQ multiplex PCR; in TCRdb, only in-frame clones are kept and a portion is missing. The sample lists 97,000 or so clones; approximately 79% were seen once. The gene calls are TRBV5-8 and TRBJ1-3; D is perhaps TRBD1 (5 bases). Sequencing used peripheral blood. The sequence was collected from a man between 65 and 85 years old with active or convalescent COVID-19. CDR3 coding DNA: TGTGCCAGCAGCTTGAGGGGTGGAAACACCATATATTTT. Residues: CASSLRGGNTIYF.